A selection of T cell receptor beta chains follows, all from one sample in a study of patients and donors after allogeneic stem cell transplantation. In TCRdb, the RT-PCR reads were re-called with MiXCR into one record per CDR3 protein. The sample has 100,000 to 120,000 distinct CDR3 sequences; about a third are singletons. The sample consisted of blood, either unsorted or a sorted T cell fraction (not recorded which). The receptors derive from a human donor who was either an allogeneic HSCT recipient or a stem cell or donor lymphocyte infusion donor (not recorded which). It is not recorded whose cells these are; they may come from a transplant donor. Both conserved end residues are part of each CDR3. The D gene is left open where the match is weak. Clone size is stated in some rows and not others, as once, few, many or a class when expanded.

j_gene: TRBJ1-6; d_gene: -; v_gene: TRBV20-1; abundance: -; CDR3aa: CSARDPTRGVNSPPHF; CDR3nt: TGCAGTGCTAGAGATCCCACAAGGGGGGTAAATTCACCCCCCCACTTT
j_gene: TRBJ1-2; d_gene: -; v_gene: TRBV18; abundance: few; CDR3aa: CASSPGGARYGYTF; CDR3nt: TGTGCCAGCTCACCAGGAGGGGCGAGATATGGCTACACCTTC
j_gene: TRBJ1-4; d_gene: -; v_gene: TRBV7-2; abundance: -; CDR3aa: CASSLSPYEKLFF; CDR3nt: TGTGCCAGCAGCTTAAGCCCTTATGAAAAACTGTTTTTT
j_gene: TRBJ2-1; d_gene: -; v_gene: TRBV3-1; abundance: -; CDR3aa: CASSRTENEQFF; CDR3nt: TGTGCCAGCAGTCGGACAGAGAATGAGCAGTTCTTC
j_gene: TRBJ1-5; d_gene: -; v_gene: TRBV20-1; abundance: -; CDR3aa: CSAATPMDDQPQHF; CDR3nt: TGCAGTGCAGCGACTCCAATGGATGATCAGCCCCAGCATTTT
j_gene: TRBJ2-2; d_gene: -; v_gene: TRBV7-2; abundance: -; CDR3aa: CASSSFTGELFF; CDR3nt: TGTGCCAGCAGCTCATTTACCGGGGAGCTGTTTTTT
j_gene: TRBJ1-3; d_gene: TRBD1; v_gene: TRBV6-5; abundance: -; CDR3aa: CASARDRGKDTIYF; CDR3nt: TGTGCCAGCGCCAGGGACAGGGGCAAGGACACCATATATTTT
j_gene: TRBJ1-4; d_gene: TRBD1; v_gene: TRBV28; abundance: few; CDR3aa: CASSPTGVKNEKLFF; CDR3nt: TGTGCCAGCAGCCCCACAGGGGTTAAGAATGAAAAACTGTTTTTT
j_gene: TRBJ2-1; d_gene: -; v_gene: TRBV20-1; abundance: -; CDR3aa: CSARRGSSSYNEQFF; CDR3nt: TGCAGTGCTAGGCGGGGCTCTAGCTCCTACAATGAGCAGTTCTTC
j_gene: TRBJ2-1; d_gene: TRBD1; v_gene: TRBV4-2; abundance: -; CDR3aa: CASSPLQGANEQFF; CDR3nt: TGTGCCAGCAGCCCATTACAGGGGGCGAATGAGCAGTTCTTC
j_gene: TRBJ1-5; d_gene: -; v_gene: TRBV7-9; abundance: -; CDR3aa: CASSRTGQPQHF; CDR3nt: TGTGCCAGCAGCAGGACCGGTCAGCCCCAGCATTTT
j_gene: TRBJ1-1; d_gene: -; v_gene: TRBV3-1; abundance: -; CDR3aa: CASSHPGQRNTEAFF; CDR3nt: TGTGCCAGCAGCCACCCGGGCCAAAGGAACACTGAAGCTTTCTTT
j_gene: TRBJ2-7; d_gene: TRBD1; v_gene: TRBV24-1; abundance: few; CDR3aa: CATSDSGQGVPYEQYF; CDR3nt: TGTGCCACCAGTGATTCGGGACAGGGAGTCCCCTACGAGCAGTACTTC
j_gene: TRBJ2-5; d_gene: -; v_gene: TRBV4-3; abundance: -; CDR3aa: CASSQGWGQETQYF; CDR3nt: TGCGCCAGCAGCCAAGGTTGGGGCCAAGAGACCCAGTACTTC
j_gene: TRBJ1-6; d_gene: -; v_gene: TRBV24-1; abundance: -; CDR3aa: CATSDSGTPNSPLHF; CDR3nt: TGTGCCACCAGTGATTCCGGGACACCAAATTCACCCCTCCACTTT
j_gene: TRBJ2-1; d_gene: -; v_gene: TRBV12-3/TRBV12-4; abundance: -; CDR3aa: CASSLSGLNNEQFF; CDR3nt: TGTGCCAGCAGTTTATCGGGACTCAACAATGAGCAGTTCTTC
j_gene: TRBJ1-6; d_gene: -; v_gene: TRBV27; abundance: few; CDR3aa: CASMGRMQGRDSPLHF; CDR3nt: TGTGCCAGCATGGGAAGAATGCAGGGTCGGGATTCACCCCTCCACTTT
j_gene: TRBJ2-1; d_gene: -; v_gene: TRBV6-6; abundance: -; CDR3aa: CASSYSDGDEQFF; CDR3nt: TGTGCCAGCAGTTACTCAGACGGAGATGAGCAGTTCTTC
j_gene: TRBJ2-3; d_gene: -; v_gene: TRBV20-1; abundance: few; CDR3aa: CSARQGGSTDTQYF; CDR3nt: TGCAGTGCTAGACAGGGGGGTAGCACAGATACGCAGTATTTT
j_gene: TRBJ2-1; d_gene: TRBD2; v_gene: TRBV7-9; abundance: -; CDR3aa: CASRGSSGAYNEQFF; CDR3nt: TGTGCCAGCAGGGGATCTAGCGGGGCCTACAATGAGCAGTTCTTC
j_gene: TRBJ1-1; d_gene: -; v_gene: TRBV20-1; abundance: few; CDR3aa: CSASGEGTEAFF; CDR3nt: TGCAGTGCCTCCGGGGAGGGGACTGAAGCTTTCTTT
j_gene: TRBJ2-3; d_gene: -; v_gene: TRBV12-3/TRBV12-4; abundance: -; CDR3aa: CASRPTGTISTDTQYF; CDR3nt: TGTGCCAGCAGACCAACCGGGACAATAAGCACAGATACGCAGTATTTT
j_gene: TRBJ2-4; d_gene: -; v_gene: TRBV29-1; abundance: few; CDR3aa: CSVPLGDGLAKNIQYF; CDR3nt: TGCAGCGTGCCCCTAGGGGACGGGTTGGCCAAAAACATTCAGTACTTC